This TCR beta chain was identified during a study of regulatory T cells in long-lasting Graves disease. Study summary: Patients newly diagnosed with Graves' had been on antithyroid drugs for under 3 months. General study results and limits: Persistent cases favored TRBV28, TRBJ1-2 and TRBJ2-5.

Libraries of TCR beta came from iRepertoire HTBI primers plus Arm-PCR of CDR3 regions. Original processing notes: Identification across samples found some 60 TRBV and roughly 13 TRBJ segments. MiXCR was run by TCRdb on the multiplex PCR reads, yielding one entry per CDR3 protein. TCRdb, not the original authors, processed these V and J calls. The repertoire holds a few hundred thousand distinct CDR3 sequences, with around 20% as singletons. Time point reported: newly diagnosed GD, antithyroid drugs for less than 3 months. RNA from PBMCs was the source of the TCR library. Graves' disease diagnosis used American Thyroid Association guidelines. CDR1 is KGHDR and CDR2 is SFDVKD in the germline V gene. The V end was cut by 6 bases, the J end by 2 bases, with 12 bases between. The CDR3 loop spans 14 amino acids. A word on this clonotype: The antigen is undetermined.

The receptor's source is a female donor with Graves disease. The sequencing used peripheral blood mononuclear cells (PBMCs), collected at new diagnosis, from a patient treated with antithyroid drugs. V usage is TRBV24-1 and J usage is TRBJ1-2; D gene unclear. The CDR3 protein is CATSISGQNYGYTF. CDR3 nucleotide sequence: TGTGCCACCAGTATATCGGGCCAGAACTATGGCTACACCTTC.